What follows are 11 T cell receptor beta chains derived from one specimen sequenced in a study of tumor-infiltrating lymphocytes in oesophageal squamous cell carcinoma. TCRdb used MiXCR to reprocess the PCR reads, holding one entry per CDR3 protein. Of 20,000 to 25,000 distinct CDR3 sequences listed, more than 30% are singletons. Sequenced input: esophageal tumor tissue. These receptors were collected from a male donor with esophageal squamous cell carcinoma.

This clonotype was seen repeatedly, ten times or more. The chain recombines TRBV9 with TRBJ2-2; 9 bases fit TRBD2. Germline V CDR1 and CDR2: SGDLS, YYNGEE. The CDR3 covers 16 residues. The J segment lost 4 bases and the V segment lost 0 bases, leaving 4 bases of the junction unmatched. CDR3 nucleotides: TGTGCCAGCAGCGTAGTTGGTAGCGGGGGCACCGGGGAGCTGTTTTTT. This codes for CASSVVGSGGTGELFF.

The chain combines TRBV7-3 with TRBJ1-4; 7 bases fit TRBD1. The DNA end lines up better with TRBJ1-3; the J call may be wrong. This CDR3 contains 15 residues. The germline CDR1 and CDR2 sequences are SGHTA and FQGTGA. The CDR3 DNA follows: TGTGCCAGCAGCTTAACCGGGACAGAAAGAAACACCATATATTTT. It translates to CASSLTGTERNTIYF.

This clonotype was observed a few times. The chain is built from TRBV28 and TRBJ1-2, with D tentatively TRBD1 (5 bases). The CDR3 is 15 residues long. Germline CDR1 and CDR2: MDHEN and SYDVKM. Trimming shortened V by 3 bases and J by 1 base, and 12 bases separated the two germline ends. Here the CDR3 reads CASSLWQGINYGYTF. As DNA, the CDR3 is TGTGCCAGCAGTTTGTGGCAGGGAATTAACTATGGCTACACCTTC.

This clonotype was observed at least ten times. V and J are TRBV5-6 and TRBJ2-7; TRBD1 is a possible D gene (5 bases). The V end was cut by 0 bases, the J end by 1 base, with 11 bases between. The CDR3 consists of 15 residues. CDR1 and CDR2 (germline): SGHDT, YYEEEE. This CDR3 reads CASSLGQGISYEQYF. The CDR3, as DNA: TGTGCCAGCAGCTTGGGGCAGGGTATATCCTACGAGCAGTACTTC.

This clonotype was seen a few times. The chain links TRBV7-8 to TRBJ2-7, with TRBD2 identical over 12 bases. Germline V gene sequence: CDR1 SGHVS, CDR2 FQNEAQ. This CDR3 region has 16 residues. With 8 bases clipped from V and 4 bases from J, the junction kept 12 bases outside the gene matches. CDR3 sequence (DNA): TGTGCCAGCGGAACCCCTCGTACTAGCGGGGGGTACGAGCAGTACTTC. Its translation is CASGTPRTSGGYEQYF.

This clonotype was counted a few times. The CDR3 loop reads CASSEPGRSYNEQFF. CDR3 coding DNA: TGTGCCAGCAGTGAACCGGGACGGAGCTACAATGAGCAGTTCTTC. The chain carries TRBV6-1 and TRBJ2-7, with D perhaps assigned TRBD1 or TRBD2 (5 bases each). TRBJ2-1 matches the DNA end more closely, so the J call is doubtful. The CDR3 runs 15 residues. Germline values: CDR1 MNHNS, CDR2 SASEGT.

Turning to this clonotype: The final CDR3 position lacks the conserved phenylalanine or tryptophan, pointing to a likely read error. No DNA is shown, since the ends of the CDR3 on it are uncertain; the CDR3 is the one TCRdb lists. V and J are TRBV7-3 and TRBJ2-1; the D call of TRBD1 is as the table states it, not checked on the DNA. The V gene's germline CDR1 is SGHTA and CDR2 FQGTGA. The CDR3 is 13 residues long, counting both termini. The CDR3 here is CASPEINTGELYS.

This clonotype was observed a few times. The CDR3 reads CASSSTSGVLGEQFF. The DNA of the CDR3 is TGTGCCAGCAGCTCGACTAGCGGGGTATTGGGTGAGCAGTTCTTC. The V and J genes are TRBV7-9 and TRBJ2-7; TRBD2 matches at 11 bases. The J call may be incorrect, as the DNA end agrees better with TRBJ2-1. This CDR3 spans 15 amino acids. In germline, CDR1 is SEHNR, CDR2 FQNEAQ (reference sequence).

This clonotype appeared many times. The CDR3 loop is CASSLPRNYGYTF. The DNA of the CDR3 is TGTGCCAGCAGTTTACCCAGAAACTATGGCTACACCTTC. The V call is TRBV28, the J call TRBJ1-2; D remains ambiguous. Per germline, CDR1 MDHEN and CDR2 SYDVKM. V lost 2 bases, J lost 2 bases, and 6 bases lay in between. The CDR3 contains 13 residues.

This chain joins TRBV7-6 and TRBJ2-1; 11 bases agree with TRBD1. The CDR3 is made up of 14 amino acids. Per the germline V gene, CDR1 is SGHVS and CDR2 is FNYEAQ. V trimming: 5 bases; J trimming: 9 bases; junction bases outside the gene matches: 6. The CDR3 sequence is CASSDRTGGGEQFF. In nucleotides, the CDR3 is TGTGCCAGCAGCGACCGGACAGGGGGCGGTGAGCAGTTCTTC.

V gene TRBV18 combines with J gene TRBJ2-3, with TRBD1 matching 7 bases. Germline V lookup: CDR1 KGHSH, CDR2 LQKENI. This CDR3 spans 14 amino acids. V shed 5 bases, J shed 5 bases, and the junction held 7 bases outside the gene matches. CDR3 bases: TGTGCCAGCTCATATAACAGGGGTGGAGATACGCAGTATTTT. Protein sequence: CASSYNRGGDTQYF. The variable domain in full, completed from reference TRBV18 and TRBJ2-3, reads NAGVMQNPRHLVRRRGQEARLRCSPMKGHSHVYWYRQLPEEGLKFMVYLQKENIIDESGMPKERFSAEFPKEGPSILRIQQVVRGDSAAYFCASSYNRGGDTQYFGPGTRLTVL.